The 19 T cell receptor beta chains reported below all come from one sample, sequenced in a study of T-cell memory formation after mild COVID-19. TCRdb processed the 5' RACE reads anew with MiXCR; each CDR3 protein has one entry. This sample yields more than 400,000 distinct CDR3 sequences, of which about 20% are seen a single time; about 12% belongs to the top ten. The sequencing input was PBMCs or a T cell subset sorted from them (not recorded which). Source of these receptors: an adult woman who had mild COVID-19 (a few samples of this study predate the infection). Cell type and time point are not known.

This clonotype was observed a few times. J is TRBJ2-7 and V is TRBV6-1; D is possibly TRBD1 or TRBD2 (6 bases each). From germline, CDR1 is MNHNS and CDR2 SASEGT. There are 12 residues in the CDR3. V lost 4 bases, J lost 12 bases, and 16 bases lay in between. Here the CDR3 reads CASSASGQGRYF. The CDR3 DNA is TGTGCCAGCAGTGCAAGCGGGCAGGGGCGGTACTTC.

CDR3 in amino acids: CASSGLAGSNEQFF. DNA for the CDR3: TGCGCCAGCAGTGGACTAGCGGGAAGCAATGAGCAGTTCTTC. The chain has TRBV10-2 and TRBJ2-1, with 11 bases identical to TRBD2. CDR3 length equals 14 residues. Germline V gene lookup returns CDR1 WSHSY and CDR2 SAAADI. J gave up 6 bases and V 4 bases, and 2 bases lay outside the gene matches.

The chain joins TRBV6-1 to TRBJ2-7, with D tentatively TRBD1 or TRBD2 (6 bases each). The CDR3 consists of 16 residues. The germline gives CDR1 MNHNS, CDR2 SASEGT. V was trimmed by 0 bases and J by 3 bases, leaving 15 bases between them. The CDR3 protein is CASSEAPGAADYEQYF. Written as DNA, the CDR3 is TGTGCCAGCAGTGAAGCGCCGGGGGCCGCAGACTACGAGCAGTACTTC.

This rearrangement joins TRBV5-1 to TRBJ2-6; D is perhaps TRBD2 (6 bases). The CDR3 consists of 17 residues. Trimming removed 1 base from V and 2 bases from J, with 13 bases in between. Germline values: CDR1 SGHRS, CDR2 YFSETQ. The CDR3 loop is CASSLIPPGAGANVLTF. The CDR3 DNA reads TGCGCCAGCAGCTTGATCCCCCCGGGGGCTGGGGCCAACGTCCTGACTTTC.

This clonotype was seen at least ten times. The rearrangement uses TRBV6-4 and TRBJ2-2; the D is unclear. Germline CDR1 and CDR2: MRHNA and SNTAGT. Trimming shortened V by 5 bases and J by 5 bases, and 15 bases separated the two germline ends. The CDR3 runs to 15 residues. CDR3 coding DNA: TGTGCCAGCAGTCCCTCGGCCTCCTGGACCGGGGAGCTGTTTTTT. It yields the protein CASSPSASWTGELFF.

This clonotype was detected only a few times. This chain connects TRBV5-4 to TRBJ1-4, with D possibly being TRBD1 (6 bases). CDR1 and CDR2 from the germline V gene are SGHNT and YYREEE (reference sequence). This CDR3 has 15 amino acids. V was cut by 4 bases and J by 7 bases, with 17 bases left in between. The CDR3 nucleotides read TGTGCCAGCAGCCCAAGTGGGGGCCCTACTGAAAAACTGTTTTTT. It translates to CASSPSGGPTEKLFF.

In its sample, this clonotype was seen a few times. The CDR3 spells CASEPGLANEQFF. The CDR3, as DNA: TGTGCCAGCGAACCGGGACTAGCCAATGAGCAGTTCTTC. V usage is TRBV9 and J usage is TRBJ2-1; 9 nucleotides match TRBD2. Trimming removed 7 bases from V and 6 bases from J; junction bases left unmatched: 5. The CDR3 runs 13 residues. The germline V gene encodes CDR1 SGDLS and CDR2 YYNGEE. Together with reference TRBV9 and TRBJ2-1, the CDR3 gives the full variable domain: DSGVTQTPKHLITATGQRVTLRCSPRSGDLSVYWYQQSLDQGLQFLIQYYNGEERAKGNILERFSAQQFPDLHSELNLSSLELGDSALYFCASEPGLANEQFFGPGTRLTVL.

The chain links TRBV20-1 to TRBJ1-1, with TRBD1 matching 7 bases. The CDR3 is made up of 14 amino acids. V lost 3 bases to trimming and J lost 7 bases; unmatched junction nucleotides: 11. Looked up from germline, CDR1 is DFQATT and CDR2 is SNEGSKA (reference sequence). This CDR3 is CSASAAGGGGEAFF. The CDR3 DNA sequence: TGCAGTGCTAGTGCAGCAGGGGGTGGTGGTGAAGCTTTCTTT.

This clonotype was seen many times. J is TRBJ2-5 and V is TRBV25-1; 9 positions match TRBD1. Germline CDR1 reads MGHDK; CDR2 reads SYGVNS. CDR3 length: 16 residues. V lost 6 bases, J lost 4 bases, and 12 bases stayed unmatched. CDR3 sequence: CASRTVPGQGSETQYF. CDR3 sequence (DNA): TGTGCCAGCAGAACCGTTCCGGGACAGGGATCAGAGACCCAGTACTTC.

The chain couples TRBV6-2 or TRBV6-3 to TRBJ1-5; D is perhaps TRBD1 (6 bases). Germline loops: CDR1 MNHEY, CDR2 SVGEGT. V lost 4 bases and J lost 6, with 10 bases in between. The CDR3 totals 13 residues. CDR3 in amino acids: CASSFTGTQPQHF. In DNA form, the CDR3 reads TGTGCCAGCAGTTTTACAGGGACTCAGCCCCAGCATTTT.

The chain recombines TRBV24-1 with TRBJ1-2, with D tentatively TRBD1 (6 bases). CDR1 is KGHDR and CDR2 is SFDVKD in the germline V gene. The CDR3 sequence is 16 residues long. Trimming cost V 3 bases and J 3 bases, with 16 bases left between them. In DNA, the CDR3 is TGTGCCACCAGTGATCCGACGGAGGGGGTTTACTATGGCTACACCTTC. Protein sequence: CATSDPTEGVYYGYTF.

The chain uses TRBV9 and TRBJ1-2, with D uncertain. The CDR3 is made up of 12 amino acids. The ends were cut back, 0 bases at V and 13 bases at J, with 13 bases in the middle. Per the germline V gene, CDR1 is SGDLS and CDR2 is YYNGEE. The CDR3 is CASSVASAVVTF. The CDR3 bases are TGTGCCAGCAGCGTAGCTTCGGCAGTCGTCACCTTC.

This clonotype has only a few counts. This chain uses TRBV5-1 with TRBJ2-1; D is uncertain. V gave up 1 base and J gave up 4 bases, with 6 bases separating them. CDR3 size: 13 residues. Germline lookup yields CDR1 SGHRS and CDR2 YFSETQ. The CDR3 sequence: CASSLFQYNEQFF. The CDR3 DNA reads TGCGCCAGCAGCTTGTTTCAGTACAATGAGCAGTTCTTC.

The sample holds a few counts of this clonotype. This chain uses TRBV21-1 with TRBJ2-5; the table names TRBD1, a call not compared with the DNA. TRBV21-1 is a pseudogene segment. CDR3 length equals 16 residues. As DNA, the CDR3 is TGTGCCAGCAGCAAGTGGGGGACACCCAACCAAGAGACCCAGTACTTC. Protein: CASSKWGTPNQETQYF.

Written as DNA, the CDR3 is TGTGCCAGCAGCCTGACCAGCAGGGGACCTAGCACAGATACGCAGTATTTT. Its protein product is CASSLTSRGPSTDTQYF. This sequence joins TRBV9 and TRBJ2-3; TRBD1 is a possible D gene (6 bases). V was shortened by 4 bases and J by 0 bases, with 18 bases between the two germline ends. Per the germline V gene, CDR1 is SGDLS and CDR2 is YYNGEE. The CDR3 has 17 amino acids.

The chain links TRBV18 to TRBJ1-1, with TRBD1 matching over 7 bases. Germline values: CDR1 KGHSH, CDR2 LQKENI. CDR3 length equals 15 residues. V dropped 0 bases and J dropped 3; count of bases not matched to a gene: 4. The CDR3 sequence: CASSPPPGGDTEAFF. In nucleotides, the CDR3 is TGTGCCAGCTCACCACCCCCAGGGGGGGACACTGAAGCTTTCTTT.

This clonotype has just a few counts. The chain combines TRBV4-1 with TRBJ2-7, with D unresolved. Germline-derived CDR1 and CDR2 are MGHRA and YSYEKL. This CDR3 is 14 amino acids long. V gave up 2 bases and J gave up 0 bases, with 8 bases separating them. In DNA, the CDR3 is TGCGCCAGCAGCCAACAGCTCTACTCCTACGAGCAGTACTTC. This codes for CASSQQLYSYEQYF.

The CDR3 is CASSLGDTDTQYF. In nucleotides, the CDR3 is TGCGCCAGCAGCTTGGGAGACACAGATACGCAGTATTTT. The genes are TRBV5-1 and TRBJ2-3, with unresolved D. The CDR3 is made up of 13 amino acids. Germline assignment: CDR1 SGHRS and CDR2 YFSETQ. Trimming stripped 0 bases from V and 2 bases from J, with 4 bases between.

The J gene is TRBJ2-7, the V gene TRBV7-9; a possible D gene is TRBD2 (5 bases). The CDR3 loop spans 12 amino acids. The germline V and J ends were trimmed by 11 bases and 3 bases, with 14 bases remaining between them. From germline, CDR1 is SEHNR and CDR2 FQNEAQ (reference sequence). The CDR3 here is CASEDGDYEQYF. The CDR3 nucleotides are TGTGCCTCCGAGGACGGGGACTACGAGCAGTACTTC.